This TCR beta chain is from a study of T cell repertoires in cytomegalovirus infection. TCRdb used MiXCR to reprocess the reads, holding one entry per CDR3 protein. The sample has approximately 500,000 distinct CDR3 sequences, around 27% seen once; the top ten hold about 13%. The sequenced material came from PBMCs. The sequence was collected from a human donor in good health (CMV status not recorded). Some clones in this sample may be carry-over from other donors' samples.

CDR3 sequence reads: CASSSLGAKYGYTF. As DNA, the CDR3 is TGTGCCAGCAGCTCCTTAGGGGCAAAGTATGGCTACACCTTC. The rearrangement links TRBV7-9 to TRBJ1-2; D possibly corresponds to TRBD1 (5 bases). Germline-derived CDR1 and CDR2 are SEHNR and FQNEAQ (reference sequence). This CDR3 has 14 residues. V shed 4 bases and J shed 5 bases, with 14 bases lying between them.